These T cell receptor beta chains were read from a single sample in a study of shared clonotypes between healthy human individuals. This table comes from immunoSEQ multiplex PCR, and its TCRdb copy is limited to in-frame clones, with some not included. The sample lists over a million clones; 96% were seen once. The sample comprised naive CD4+ T cells sorted from blood. The source is a young man in good health. Both conserved end residues are part of each CDR3. Fields, in order: J gene, clone size, V gene, D gene, CDR3 DNA, CDR3 protein. The D gene is left open where the match is weak. Clone size is not always given. Where it is, it says once, few, many or a class for expanded clones.

J: TRBJ2-7; size: .; V: TRBV19; D: .; DNA: TGTGCCAGTTCCACCGGGACATTTGCCTACGAGCAGTACTTC; CDR3: CASSTGTFAYEQYF
J: TRBJ2-1; size: once; V: TRBV5-1; D: .; DNA: TGCGCCAGCAGCAATTTACGGACCGCTGGGAATGAGCAGTTCTTC; CDR3: CASSNLRTAGNEQFF
J: TRBJ2-7; size: .; V: TRBV7-8; D: .; DNA: TGTGCCAGCAGCTTAGTAGGGGGGGCGACAACCTACGAGCAGTACTTC; CDR3: CASSLVGGATTYEQYF
J: TRBJ1-4; size: .; V: TRBV27; D: TRBD1; DNA: TGTGCCAGCAGTGCTTGGACAGGTTATGAAAAACTGTTTTTT; CDR3: CASSAWTGYEKLFF
J: TRBJ1-5; size: .; V: TRBV19; D: TRBD1; DNA: TGTGCCAGTAGTATATTGGCCGGACAGGGAGGGGATCAGCCCCAGCATTTT; CDR3: CASSILAGQGGDQPQHF
J: TRBJ2-7; size: .; V: TRBV6-5; D: TRBD2; DNA: TGTGCCAGCAGTTCTCGGGAGGCCTACGAGCAGTACTTC; CDR3: CASSSREAYEQYF
J: TRBJ2-3; size: few; V: TRBV6-6; D: TRBD1; DNA: TGTGCCAGCAGTTTAAACAGGGGTTTAGGGGCAGATACGCAGTATTTT; CDR3: CASSLNRGLGADTQYF
J: TRBJ2-1; size: .; V: TRBV9; D: TRBD2; DNA: TGTGCCAGCAGCCCACGTAGCGGGACGTACAATGAGCAGTTCTTC; CDR3: CASSPRSGTYNEQFF
J: TRBJ2-7; size: .; V: TRBV10-3; D: .; DNA: TGTGCCATCAGTGAGCTGGCCTTAAGCTCCTACGAGCAGTACTTC; CDR3: CAISELALSSYEQYF
J: TRBJ2-2; size: .; V: TRBV4-3; D: .; DNA: TGCGCCAGCAGCCAAGAAGGTGGAGCCGGGGAGCTGTTTTTT; CDR3: CASSQEGGAGELFF
J: TRBJ2-1; size: .; V: TRBV19; D: .; DNA: TGTGCCAGTAGTCGTGACGGGAGCTCCTACAATGAGCAGTTCTTC; CDR3: CASSRDGSSYNEQFF
J: TRBJ2-3; size: .; V: TRBV28; D: .; DNA: TGTGCCAGCAGAAGGGACAGCACAGATACGCAGTATTTT; CDR3: CASRRDSTDTQYF
J: TRBJ2-7; size: .; V: TRBV28; D: .; DNA: TGTGCCAGCAGTTCACGACTCCCTTACGAGCAGTACTTC; CDR3: CASSSRLPYEQYF
J: TRBJ2-3; size: .; V: TRBV6-6; D: .; DNA: TGTGCCAGCAGTTACTCGAGCCCGAGAAGCACAGATACGCAGTATTTT; CDR3: CASSYSSPRSTDTQYF
J: TRBJ2-7; size: once; V: TRBV28; D: TRBD1; DNA: TGTGCCAGCACCGGGACAGTCACCTACGAGCAGTACTTC; CDR3: CASTGTVTYEQYF
J: TRBJ2-5; size: .; V: TRBV5-1; D: .; DNA: TGCGCCAGCAGCCGACTTGGGTGGATGAACCGCCAAGAGACCCAGTACTTC; CDR3: CASSRLGWMNRQETQYF
J: TRBJ2-1; size: .; V: TRBV7-7; D: TRBD2; DNA: TGTGCTAGCAGCCACAGGGCGGGGGGGAGATACAATGAGCAGTTCTTC; CDR3: CASSHRAGGRYNEQFF